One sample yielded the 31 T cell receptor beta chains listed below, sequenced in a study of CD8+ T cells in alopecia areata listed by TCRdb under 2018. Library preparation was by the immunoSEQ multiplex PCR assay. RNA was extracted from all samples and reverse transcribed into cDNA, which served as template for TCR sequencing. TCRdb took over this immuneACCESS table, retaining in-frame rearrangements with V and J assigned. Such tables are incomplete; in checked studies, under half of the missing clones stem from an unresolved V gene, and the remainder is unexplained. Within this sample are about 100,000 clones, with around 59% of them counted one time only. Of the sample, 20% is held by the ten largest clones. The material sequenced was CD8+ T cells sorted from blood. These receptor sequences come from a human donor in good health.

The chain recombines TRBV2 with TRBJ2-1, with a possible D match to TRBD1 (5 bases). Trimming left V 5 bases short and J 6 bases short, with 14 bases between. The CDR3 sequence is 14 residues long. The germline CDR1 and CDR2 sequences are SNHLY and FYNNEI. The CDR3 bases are TGTGCCAGCAGTTGGGGCAGTCCTTCCAATGAGCAGTTCTTC. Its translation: CASSWGSPSNEQFF.

The CDR3: CASRHDPYNEQFF. CDR3 DNA: TGTGCCAGCAGACATGACCCCTACAATGAGCAGTTCTTC. V and J are TRBV6-5 and TRBJ2-1; D unclear. Looked up from germline, CDR1 is MNHEY and CDR2 is SVGAGI. The CDR3 has 13 amino acids. V lost 6 bases and J lost 2, with 8 bases in between.

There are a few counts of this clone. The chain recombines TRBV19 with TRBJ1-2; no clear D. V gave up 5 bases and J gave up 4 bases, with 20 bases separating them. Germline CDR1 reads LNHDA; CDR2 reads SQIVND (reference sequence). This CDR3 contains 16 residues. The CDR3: CASSYSVGYPGYGYTF. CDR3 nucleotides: TGTGCCAGTAGTTATAGTGTCGGGTATCCCGGCTATGGCTACACCTTC.

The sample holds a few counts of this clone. Written as DNA, the CDR3 is TGTGCCAGCAGCCAAGGACAGACGAAGGGCTACACCTTC. This sequence encodes CASSQGQTKGYTF. The chain uses TRBV7-6 and TRBJ1-2, with a weak D call TRBD1 (6 bases). Trimming cost V 5 bases and J 8 bases, with 15 bases left between them. Germline V lookup: CDR1 SGHVS, CDR2 FNYEAQ. The CDR3 runs 13 residues.

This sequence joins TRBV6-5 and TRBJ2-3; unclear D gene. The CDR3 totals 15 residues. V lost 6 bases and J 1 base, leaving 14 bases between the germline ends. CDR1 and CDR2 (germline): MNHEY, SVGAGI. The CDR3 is CASSVVARGTDTQYF. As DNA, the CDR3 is TGTGCCAGCAGCGTGGTCGCCCGGGGCACAGATACGCAGTATTTT.

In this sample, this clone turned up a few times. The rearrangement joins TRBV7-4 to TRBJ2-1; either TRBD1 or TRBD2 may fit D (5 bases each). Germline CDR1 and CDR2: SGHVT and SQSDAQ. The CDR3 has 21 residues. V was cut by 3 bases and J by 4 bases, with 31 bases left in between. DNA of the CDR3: TGTGCCAGCAGCTTTCGAAGGTGGCTCGAAGCCGGGACCGACAAGTACAATGAGCAGTTCTTC. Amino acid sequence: CASSFRRWLEAGTDKYNEQFF.

DNA of the CDR3: TGTGCCAGCAGCTTGGGGACAGGGGAAGGCTACACCTTC. Its translation: CASSLGTGEGYTF. The rearrangement links TRBV13 to TRBJ1-2; the match to TRBD1 covers 10 bases. Trimming at V came to 3 bases and at J to 8 bases, leaving 3 bases not matched to a gene. This CDR3 comprises 13 residues. The germline V gene has CDR1 PRHDT and CDR2 FYEKMQ (reference sequence).

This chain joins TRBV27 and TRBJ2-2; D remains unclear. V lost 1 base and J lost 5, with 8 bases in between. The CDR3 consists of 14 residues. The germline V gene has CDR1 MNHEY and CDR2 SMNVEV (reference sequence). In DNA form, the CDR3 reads TGTGCCAGCAGTTTATATAAACCGACCGGGGAGCTGTTTTTT. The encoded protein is CASSLYKPTGELFF.

The CDR3 DNA follows: TGCGCCAGCAGTCGGAGGGATGAGAACTATGGCTACACCTTC. The encoded protein is CASSRRDENYGYTF. V usage is TRBV23-1 and J usage is TRBJ1-2; D gene uncertain. TRBV23-1 is an ORF; its function is uncertain. V gave up 4 bases and J gave up 2 bases, with 11 bases separating them. CDR3 length: 14 residues.

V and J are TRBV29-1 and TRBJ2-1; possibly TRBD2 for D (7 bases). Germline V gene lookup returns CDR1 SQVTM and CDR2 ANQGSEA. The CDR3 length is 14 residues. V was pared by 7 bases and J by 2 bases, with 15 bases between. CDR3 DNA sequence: TGCAGCGCCCTGGGGGGGGGCCCCTACAATGAGCAGTTCTTC. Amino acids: CSALGGGPYNEQFF.

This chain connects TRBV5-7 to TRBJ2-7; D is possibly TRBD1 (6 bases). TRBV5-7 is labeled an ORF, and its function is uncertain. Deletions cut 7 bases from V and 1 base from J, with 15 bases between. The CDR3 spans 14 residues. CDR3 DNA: TGTGCCAGCGCGAGGGACAATGGATCCTACGAGCAGTACTTC. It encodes CASARDNGSYEQYF.

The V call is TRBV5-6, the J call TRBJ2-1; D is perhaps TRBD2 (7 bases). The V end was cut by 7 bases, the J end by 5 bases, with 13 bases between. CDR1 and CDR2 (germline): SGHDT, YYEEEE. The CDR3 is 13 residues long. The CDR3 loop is CASGGGGHNEQFF. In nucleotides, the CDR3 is TGTGCCAGCGGGGGCGGGGGCCACAATGAGCAGTTCTTC. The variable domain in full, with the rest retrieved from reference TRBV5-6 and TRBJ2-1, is DAGVTQSPTHLIKTRGQQVTLRCSPKSGHDTVSWYQQALGQGPQFIFQYYEEEERQRGNFPDRFSGHQFPNYSSELNVNALLLGDSALYLCASGGGGHNEQFFGPGTRLTVL.

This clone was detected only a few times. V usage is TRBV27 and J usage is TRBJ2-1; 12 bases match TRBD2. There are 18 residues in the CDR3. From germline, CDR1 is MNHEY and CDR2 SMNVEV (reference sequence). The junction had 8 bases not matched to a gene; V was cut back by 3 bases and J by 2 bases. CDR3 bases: TGTGCCAGCAGTTTTCTAGCGGGGGGGCCGGCGGCCTACAATGAGCAGTTCTTC. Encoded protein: CASSFLAGGPAAYNEQFF.

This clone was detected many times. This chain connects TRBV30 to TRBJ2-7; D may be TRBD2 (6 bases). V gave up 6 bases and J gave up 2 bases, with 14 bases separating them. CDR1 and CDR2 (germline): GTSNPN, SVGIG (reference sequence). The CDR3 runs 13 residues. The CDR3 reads CACTRDSAYEQYF. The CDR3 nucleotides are TGTGCCTGTACCCGGGACTCGGCCTACGAGCAGTACTTC.

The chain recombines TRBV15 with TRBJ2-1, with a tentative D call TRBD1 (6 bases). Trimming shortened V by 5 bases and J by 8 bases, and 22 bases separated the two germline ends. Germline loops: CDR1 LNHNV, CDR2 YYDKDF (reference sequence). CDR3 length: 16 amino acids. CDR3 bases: TGTGCCACCAGCTCTTCATCAGGGGCGTATGGCGATGAGCAGTTCTTC. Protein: CATSSSSGAYGDEQFF.

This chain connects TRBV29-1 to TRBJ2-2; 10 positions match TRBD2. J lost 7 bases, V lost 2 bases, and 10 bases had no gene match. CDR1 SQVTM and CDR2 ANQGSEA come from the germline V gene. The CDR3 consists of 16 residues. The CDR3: CSVEFWLAGEGGELFF. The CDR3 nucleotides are TGCAGCGTTGAATTTTGGCTAGCGGGGGAGGGCGGGGAGCTGTTTTTT.

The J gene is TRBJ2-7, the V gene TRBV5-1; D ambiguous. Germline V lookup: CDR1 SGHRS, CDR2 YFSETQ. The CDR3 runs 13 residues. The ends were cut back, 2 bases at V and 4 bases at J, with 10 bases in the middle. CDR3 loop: CASSFWPRYEQYF. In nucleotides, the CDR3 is TGCGCCAGCAGCTTTTGGCCGAGGTACGAGCAGTACTTC.

CDR3 DNA: TGTGCCAGCAGCCCTTCGGGCAACCCGTACGAGCAGTACTTC. This translates into CASSPSGNPYEQYF. The rearrangement links TRBV9 to TRBJ2-7; D unresolved. The V gene's germline CDR1 is SGDLS and CDR2 YYNGEE. The CDR3 sequence is 14 residues long. The V and J ends lost 4 bases and 4 bases respectively, with 15 bases between them.

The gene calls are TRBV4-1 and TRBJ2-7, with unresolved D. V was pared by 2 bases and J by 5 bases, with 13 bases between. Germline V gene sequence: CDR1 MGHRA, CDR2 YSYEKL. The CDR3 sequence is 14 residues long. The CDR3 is CASSQSRYGHEQYF. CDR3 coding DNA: TGCGCCAGCAGCCAAAGTCGATATGGGCACGAGCAGTACTTC.

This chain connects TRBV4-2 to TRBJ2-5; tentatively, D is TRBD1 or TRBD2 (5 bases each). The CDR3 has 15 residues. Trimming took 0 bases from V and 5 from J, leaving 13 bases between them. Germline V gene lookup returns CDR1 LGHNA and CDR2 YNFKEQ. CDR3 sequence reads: CASSQEPRDGETQYF. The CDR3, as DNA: TGTGCCAGCAGCCAAGAACCCCGGGACGGGGAGACCCAGTACTTC.

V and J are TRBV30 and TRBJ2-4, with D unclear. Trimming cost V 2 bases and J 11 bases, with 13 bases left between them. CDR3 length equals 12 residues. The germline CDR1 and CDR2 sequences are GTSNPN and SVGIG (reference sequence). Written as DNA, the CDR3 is TGTGCCTGGAGTATGCCGCCCTCCTTTCAGTACTTC. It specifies CAWSMPPSFQYF.

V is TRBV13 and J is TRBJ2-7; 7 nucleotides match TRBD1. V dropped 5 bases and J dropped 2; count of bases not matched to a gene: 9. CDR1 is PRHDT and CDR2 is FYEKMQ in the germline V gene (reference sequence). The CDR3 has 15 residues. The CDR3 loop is CASSPTGRVTYEQYF. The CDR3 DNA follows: TGTGCCAGCAGCCCGACAGGGCGGGTGACCTACGAGCAGTACTTC. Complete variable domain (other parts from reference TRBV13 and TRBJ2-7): AAGVIQSPRHLIKEKRETATLKCYPIPRHDTVYWYQQGPGQDPQFLISFYEKMQSDKGSIPDRFSAQQFSDYHSELNMSSLELGDSALYFCASSPTGRVTYEQYFGPGTRLTVT.

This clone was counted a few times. In DNA form, the CDR3 reads TGTGCCAGCAATCACGGAGGCAGCAATCAGCCCCAGCATTTT. Translating gives CASNHGGSNQPQHF. This chain connects TRBV2 to TRBJ1-5; no definite D call. V gave up 7 bases and J gave up 1 base, with 11 bases separating them. Germline V gene lookup returns CDR1 SNHLY and CDR2 FYNNEI. The CDR3 extends over 14 amino acids.

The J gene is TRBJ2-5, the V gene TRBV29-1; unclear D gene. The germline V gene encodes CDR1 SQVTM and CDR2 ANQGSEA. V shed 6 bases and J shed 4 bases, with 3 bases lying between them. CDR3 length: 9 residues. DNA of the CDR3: TGCAGCGTCGGAGAGACCCAGTACTTC. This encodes CSVGETQYF.

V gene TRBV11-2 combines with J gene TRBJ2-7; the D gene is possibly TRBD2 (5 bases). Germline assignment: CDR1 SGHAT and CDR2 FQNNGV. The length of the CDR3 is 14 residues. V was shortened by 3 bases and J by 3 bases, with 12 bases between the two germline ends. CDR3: CASSFGGLNYEQYF. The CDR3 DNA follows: TGTGCCAGCAGCTTCGGAGGTCTAAACTACGAGCAGTACTTC.

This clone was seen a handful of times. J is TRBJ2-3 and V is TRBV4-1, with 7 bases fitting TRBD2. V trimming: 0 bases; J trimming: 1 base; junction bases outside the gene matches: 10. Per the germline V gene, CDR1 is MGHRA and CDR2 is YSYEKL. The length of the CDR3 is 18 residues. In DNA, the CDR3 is TGCGCCAGCAGCCAAGATTCCGGGAGGAGATTCGGCACAGATACGCAGTATTTT. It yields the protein CASSQDSGRRFGTDTQYF.

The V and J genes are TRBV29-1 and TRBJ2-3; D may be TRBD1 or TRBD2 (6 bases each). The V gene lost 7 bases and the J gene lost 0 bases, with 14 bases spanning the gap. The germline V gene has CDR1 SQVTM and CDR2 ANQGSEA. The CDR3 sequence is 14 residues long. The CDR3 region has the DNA TGCAGCGGGGTTTGGGGGGCCAGCACAGATACGCAGTATTTT. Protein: CSGVWGASTDTQYF.

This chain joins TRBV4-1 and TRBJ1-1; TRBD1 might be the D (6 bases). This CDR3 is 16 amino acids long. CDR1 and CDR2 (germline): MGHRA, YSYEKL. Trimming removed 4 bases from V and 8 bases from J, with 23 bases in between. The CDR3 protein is CASSLIAGGALTEAFF. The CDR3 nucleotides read TGCGCCAGCAGCCTCATAGCGGGGGGGGCTTTAACGGAAGCTTTCTTT.

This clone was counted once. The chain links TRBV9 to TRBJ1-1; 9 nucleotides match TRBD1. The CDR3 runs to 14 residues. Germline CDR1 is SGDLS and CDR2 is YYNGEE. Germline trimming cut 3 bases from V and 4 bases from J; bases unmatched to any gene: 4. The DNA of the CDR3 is TGTGCCAGCAGCGGGACAGGGGTGAGCACTGAAGCTTTCTTT. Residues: CASSGTGVSTEAFF.

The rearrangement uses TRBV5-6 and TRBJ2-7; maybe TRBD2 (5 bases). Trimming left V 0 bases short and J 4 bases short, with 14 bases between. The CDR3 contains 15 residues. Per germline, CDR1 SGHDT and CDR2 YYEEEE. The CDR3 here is CASSLAGLFSYEQYF. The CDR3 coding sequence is TGTGCCAGCAGCTTGGCCGGACTCTTTTCTTACGAGCAGTACTTC. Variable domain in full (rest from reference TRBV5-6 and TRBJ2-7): DAGVTQSPTHLIKTRGQQVTLRCSPKSGHDTVSWYQQALGQGPQFIFQYYEEEERQRGNFPDRFSGHQFPNYSSELNVNALLLGDSALYLCASSLAGLFSYEQYFGPGTRLTVT.

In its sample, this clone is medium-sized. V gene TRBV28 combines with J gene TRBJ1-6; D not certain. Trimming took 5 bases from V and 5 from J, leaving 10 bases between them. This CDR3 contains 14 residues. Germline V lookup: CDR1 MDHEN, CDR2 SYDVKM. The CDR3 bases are TGTGCCAGCAGTCCCGGACGGGATAATTCACCCCTCCACTTT. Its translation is CASSPGRDNSPLHF.